A single sample gave rise to the 17 T cell receptor beta chains below, sequenced in a study of blood T cell repertoires in COVID-19. Method: immunoSEQ multiplex PCR; TCRdb's copy keeps in-frame clones and lacks some. The sample yields about 170,000 clones, around 90% seen once. The source material was peripheral blood. These receptors were obtained from an elderly woman with COVID-19, enrolled during active disease.

The chain employs TRBV7-9 and TRBJ2-7, with 8 bases matching TRBD2. The length of the CDR3 is 13 residues. With V trimmed by 11 bases and J by 6 bases, 12 bases remained unmatched. Germline-derived CDR1 and CDR2 are SEHNR and FQNEAQ (reference sequence). CDR3 in amino acids: CAAAGGHLGEQYF. The CDR3 bases are TGTGCCGCCGCGGGAGGCCATCTCGGCGAGCAGTACTTC.

This clone was seen a few times. This rearrangement joins TRBV4-1 to TRBJ1-5, with 7 bases that match TRBD1. J was trimmed by 3 bases and V by 4 bases; bases with no gene match: 6. This CDR3 has 15 residues. CDR1 MGHRA and CDR2 YSYEKL come from the germline V gene. The CDR3, as DNA: TGCGCCAGCAGCCTACAGGGGTTGTACAATCAGCCCCAGCATTTT. Translation gives CASSLQGLYNQPQHF.

This chain connects TRBV28 to TRBJ2-7, with 15 nucleotides matching TRBD2. Unmatched junction bases numbered 2, after V lost 5 bases and J lost 6 bases. Germline V lookup: CDR1 MDHEN, CDR2 SYDVKM. The CDR3 is 14 residues long. Here the CDR3 reads CASSPGLAGGEQYF. As DNA, the CDR3 is TGTGCCAGCAGTCCGGGACTAGCGGGAGGCGAGCAGTACTTC.

This chain connects TRBV7-2 to TRBJ2-3; TRBD1 matches at 7 bases. The germline gives CDR1 SGHTA, CDR2 FQGNSA. The CDR3 length is 15 residues. V gave up 5 bases and J gave up 3 bases; unmatched junction bases: 8. Here the CDR3 reads CASSPTGVETDTQYF. The CDR3 DNA follows: TGTGCCAGCAGCCCAACAGGGGTAGAAACAGATACGCAGTATTTT.

The J gene is TRBJ2-7, the V gene TRBV7-2; D uncertain. Trimming took off 5 bases at V and 3 bases at J, with 8 bases between the two ends. The CDR3 runs to 12 residues. Germline lookup yields CDR1 SGHTA and CDR2 FQGNSA. Here the CDR3 DNA reads TGTGCCAGCAGCCCAGGCCTCTACGAGCAGTACTTC. Protein product: CASSPGLYEQYF.

The V call is TRBV7-9, the J call TRBJ2-7; 9 bases map to TRBD2. Germline V lookup: CDR1 SEHNR, CDR2 FQNEAQ (reference sequence). Trimming cost V 5 bases and J 4 bases; bases outside gene matches: 15. The CDR3 length is 17 residues. The CDR3 sequence is CASSGTRGSGSLYEQYF. DNA for the CDR3: TGTGCCAGCAGCGGGACCCGGGGTAGCGGGAGCCTATACGAGCAGTACTTC.

This chain links TRBV3-1 (or the pseudogene TRBV3-2) with TRBJ1-1, with D possibly being TRBD1 (6 bases). CDR1 is LGHDT, CDR2 YNNKEL, per germline (reference sequence). CDR3 length equals 13 residues. V dropped 7 bases and J dropped 1 base, with 10 bases sitting between them. The CDR3 protein is CASTGQPNTEAFF. DNA for the CDR3: TGTGCCAGCACGGGACAACCGAACACTGAAGCTTTCTTT.

The chain couples TRBV5-1 to TRBJ2-1, with 8 bases that match TRBD1. After removal of 0 bases from V and 12 bases from J, the junction contained 8 bases not matched to a gene. This CDR3 contains 14 residues. Looked up from germline, CDR1 is SGHRS and CDR2 is YFSETQ. As DNA, the CDR3 is TGCGCCAGCAGCTTGGAAGGACAGGGTTTAGGGCAGTTCTTC. Its protein is CASSLEGQGLGQFF.

The V call is TRBV6-6, the J call TRBJ1-2; 8 bases are a match to TRBD1. The V segment lost 5 bases and the J segment 0 bases; nucleotides outside the gene matches: 5. This CDR3 contains 15 residues. Per the germline V gene, CDR1 is MNHNY and CDR2 is SVGAGI (reference sequence). The CDR3 reads CASSQSQGANYGYTF. In DNA form, the CDR3 reads TGTGCCAGCAGTCAGTCACAGGGGGCTAACTATGGCTACACCTTC.

The chain is built from TRBV10-3 and TRBJ2-1; 12 bases are shared with TRBD2. The V gene's germline CDR1 is ENHRY and CDR2 SYGVKD. The CDR3 extends over 17 amino acids. Germline trimming cut 0 bases from V and 2 bases from J; bases unmatched to any gene: 2. The CDR3 bases are TGTGCCATCAGTGAGTCCTGGACTAGCGGGGCCTACAATGAGCAGTTCTTC. Translation gives CAISESWTSGAYNEQFF.

The chain employs TRBV29-1 and TRBJ2-1; D not certain. Per the germline V gene, CDR1 is SQVTM and CDR2 is ANQGSEA. This CDR3 contains 11 residues. Trimming left V 4 bases short and J 5 bases short, with 6 bases between. CDR3 coding DNA: TGCAGCGTTGCCTCTAACAATGAGCAGTTCTTC. The encoded protein is CSVASNNEQFF.

The chain carries TRBV12-5 and TRBJ2-3, with 9 bases that match TRBD2. The CDR3 is 15 residues long. Per the germline V gene, CDR1 is LGHNT and CDR2 is FRNRAP. The V and J ends lost 1 base and 5 bases, in that order; junction bases with no gene match: 4. CDR3 residues: CASGLGSGSGDTQYF. DNA of the CDR3: TGTGCTAGTGGTTTGGGTAGCGGGAGTGGAGATACGCAGTATTTT.

The chain employs TRBV5-1 and TRBJ1-4, with D possibly TRBD1 on 5 matching bases. Trimming took 4 bases from V and 8 from J, leaving 12 bases between them. The CDR3 runs to 13 residues. Per germline, CDR1 SGHRS and CDR2 YFSETQ. The CDR3 spells CASSEGLTEKLFF. For the CDR3, the DNA is TGCGCCAGCAGCGAGGGACTGACCGAAAAACTGTTTTTT.

This chain connects TRBV6-2 or TRBV6-3 to TRBJ1-5; 7 positions match TRBD1. The V segment lost 5 bases and the J segment 5 bases; nucleotides outside the gene matches: 3. Germline CDR1 reads MNHEY; CDR2 reads SVGEGT. This CDR3 contains 13 residues. CDR3: CASSHRGDQPQHF. In DNA, the CDR3 is TGTGCCAGCAGTCACAGGGGCGATCAGCCCCAGCATTTT.

This chain joins TRBV15 and TRBJ2-1; a weak D match, TRBD2 (6 bases). Germline V gene lookup returns CDR1 LNHNV and CDR2 YYDKDF (reference sequence). The V and J ends lost 6 bases and 9 bases respectively, with 15 bases between them. This CDR3 comprises 13 residues. This chain's CDR3 is CATRRMGGVEQFF. The CDR3 DNA reads TGTGCCACCAGGAGAATGGGGGGAGTTGAGCAGTTCTTC.

The V call is TRBV12-3 or TRBV12-4, the J call TRBJ2-1; 12 bases align to TRBD2. The ends lost 5 bases at V and 15 bases at J; junction bases unmatched: 8. This CDR3 is 13 amino acids long. The CDR3 here is CASSMTSGSRAFF. The CDR3 DNA is TGTGCCAGCAGTATGACTAGCGGGAGCCGAGCGTTCTTC.

The chain employs TRBV19 and TRBJ2-1, with TRBD1 identical over 9 bases. This CDR3 has 19 residues. Germline values: CDR1 LNHDA, CDR2 SQIVND (reference sequence). The J segment lost 8 bases and the V segment lost 7 bases, leaving 24 bases of the junction unmatched. In DNA, the CDR3 is TGTGCCAGTACCCTACAACAAGCGCGAGGGACAGGGTTTGTCTATGAGCAGTTCTTC. Residues: CASTLQQARGTGFVYEQFF.